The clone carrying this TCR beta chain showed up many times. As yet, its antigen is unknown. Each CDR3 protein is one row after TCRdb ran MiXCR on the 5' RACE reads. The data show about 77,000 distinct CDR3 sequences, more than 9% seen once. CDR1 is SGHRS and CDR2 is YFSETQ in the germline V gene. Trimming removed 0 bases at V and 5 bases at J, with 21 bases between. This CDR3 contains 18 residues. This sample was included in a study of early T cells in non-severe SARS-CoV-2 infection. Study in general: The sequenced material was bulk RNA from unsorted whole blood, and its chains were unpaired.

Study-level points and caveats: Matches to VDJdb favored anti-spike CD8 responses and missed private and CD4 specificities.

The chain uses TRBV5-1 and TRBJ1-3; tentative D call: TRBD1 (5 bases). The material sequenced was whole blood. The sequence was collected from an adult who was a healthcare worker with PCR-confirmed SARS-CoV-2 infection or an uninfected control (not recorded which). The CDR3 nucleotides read TGCGCCAGCAGCTTGGATCCCATGAGGGGCAGAGACAGAAACACCATATATTTT. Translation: CASSLDPMRGRDRNTIYF. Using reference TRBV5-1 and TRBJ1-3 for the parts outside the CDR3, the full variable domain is KAGVTQTPRYLIKTRGQQVTLSCSPISGHRSVSWYQQTPGQGLQFLFEYFSETQRNKGNFPGRFSGRQFSNSRSEMNVSTLELGDSALYLCASSLDPMRGRDRNTIYFGEGSWLTVV.